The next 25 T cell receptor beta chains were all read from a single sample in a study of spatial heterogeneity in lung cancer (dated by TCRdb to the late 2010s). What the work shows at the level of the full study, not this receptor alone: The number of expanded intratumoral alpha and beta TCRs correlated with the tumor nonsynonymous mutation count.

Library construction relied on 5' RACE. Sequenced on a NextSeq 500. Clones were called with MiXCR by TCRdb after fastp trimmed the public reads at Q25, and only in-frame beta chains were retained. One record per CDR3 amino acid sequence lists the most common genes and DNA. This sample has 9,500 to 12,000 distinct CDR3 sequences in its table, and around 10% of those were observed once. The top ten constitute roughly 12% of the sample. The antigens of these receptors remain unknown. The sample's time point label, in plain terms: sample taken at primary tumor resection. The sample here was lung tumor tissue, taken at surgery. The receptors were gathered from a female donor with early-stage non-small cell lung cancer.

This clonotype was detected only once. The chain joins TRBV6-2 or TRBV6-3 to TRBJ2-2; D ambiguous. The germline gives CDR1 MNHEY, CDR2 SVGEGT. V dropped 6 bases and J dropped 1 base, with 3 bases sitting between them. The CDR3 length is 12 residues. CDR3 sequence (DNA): TGTGCCAGCAGGTGGAACACCGGGGAGCTGTTTTTT. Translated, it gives CASRWNTGELFF.

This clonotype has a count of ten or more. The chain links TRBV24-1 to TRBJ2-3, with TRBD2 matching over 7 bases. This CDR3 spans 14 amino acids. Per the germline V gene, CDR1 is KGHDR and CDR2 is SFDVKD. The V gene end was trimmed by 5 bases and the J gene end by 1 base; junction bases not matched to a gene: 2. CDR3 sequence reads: CATSGAGGTDTQYF. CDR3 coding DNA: TGTGCCACCAGTGGGGCGGGGGGCACAGATACGCAGTATTTT.

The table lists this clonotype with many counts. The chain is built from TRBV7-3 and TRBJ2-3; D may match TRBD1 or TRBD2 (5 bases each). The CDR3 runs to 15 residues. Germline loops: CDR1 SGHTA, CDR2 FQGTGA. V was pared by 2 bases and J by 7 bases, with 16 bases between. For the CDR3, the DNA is TGTGCCAGCAGCTTAGGACACCCCCCGGGAAATACGCAGTATTTT. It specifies CASSLGHPPGNTQYF. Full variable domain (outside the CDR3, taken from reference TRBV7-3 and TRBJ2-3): GAGVSQTPSNKVTEKGKYVELRCDPISGHTALYWYRQSLGQGPEFLIYFQGTGAADDSGLPNDRFFAVRPEGSVSTLKIQRTERGDSAVYLCASSLGHPPGNTQYFGPGTRLTVL.

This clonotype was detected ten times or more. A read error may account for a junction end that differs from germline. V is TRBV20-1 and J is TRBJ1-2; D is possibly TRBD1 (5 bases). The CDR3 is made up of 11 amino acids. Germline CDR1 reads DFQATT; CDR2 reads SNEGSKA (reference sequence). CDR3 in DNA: TGCAGTGCTCACACCGTCCAGGGAGTTAACTTC. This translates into CSAHTVQGVNF.

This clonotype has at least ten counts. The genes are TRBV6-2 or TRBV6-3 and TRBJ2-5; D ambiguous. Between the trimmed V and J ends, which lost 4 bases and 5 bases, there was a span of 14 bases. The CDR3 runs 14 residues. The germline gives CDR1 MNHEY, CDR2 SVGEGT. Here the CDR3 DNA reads TGTGCCAGCAGTTGGGATGCCGTCCTCGAGACCCAGTACTTC. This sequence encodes CASSWDAVLETQYF.

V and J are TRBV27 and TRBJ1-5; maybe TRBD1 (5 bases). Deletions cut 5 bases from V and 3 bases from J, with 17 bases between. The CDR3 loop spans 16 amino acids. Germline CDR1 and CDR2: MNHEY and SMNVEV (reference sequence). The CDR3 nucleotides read TGTGCCAGCAGTATTGGACAACCGAGTCTCAATCAGCCCCAGCATTTT. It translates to CASSIGQPSLNQPQHF.

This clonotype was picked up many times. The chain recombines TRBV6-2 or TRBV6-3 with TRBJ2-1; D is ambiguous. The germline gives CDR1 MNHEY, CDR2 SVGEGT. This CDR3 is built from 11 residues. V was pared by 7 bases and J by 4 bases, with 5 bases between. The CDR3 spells CASIAYNEQFF. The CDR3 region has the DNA TGTGCCAGCATCGCGTACAATGAGCAGTTCTTC.

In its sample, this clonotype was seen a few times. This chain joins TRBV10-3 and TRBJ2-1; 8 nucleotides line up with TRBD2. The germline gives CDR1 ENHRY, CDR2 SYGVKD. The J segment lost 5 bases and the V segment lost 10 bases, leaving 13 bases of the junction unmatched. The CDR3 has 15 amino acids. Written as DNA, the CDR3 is TGTGCCAGCAGCCTAGCGGGCGGTTTTCACAATGAGCAGTTCTTC. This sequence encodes CASSLAGGFHNEQFF.

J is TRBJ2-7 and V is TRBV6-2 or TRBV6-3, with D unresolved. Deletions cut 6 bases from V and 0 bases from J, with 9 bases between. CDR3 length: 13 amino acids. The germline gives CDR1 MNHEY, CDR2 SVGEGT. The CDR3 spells CASRIGRSYEQYF. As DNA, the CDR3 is TGTGCCAGCAGGATAGGCCGCTCCTACGAGCAGTACTTC.

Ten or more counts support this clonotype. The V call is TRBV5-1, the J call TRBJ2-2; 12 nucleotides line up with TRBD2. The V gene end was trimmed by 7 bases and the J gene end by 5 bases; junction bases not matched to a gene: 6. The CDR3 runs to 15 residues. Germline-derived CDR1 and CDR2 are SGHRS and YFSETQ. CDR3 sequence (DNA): TGCGCCAGCTCCAGTGGGACTAGCGGGACCGGGGAGCTGTTTTTT. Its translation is CASSSGTSGTGELFF.

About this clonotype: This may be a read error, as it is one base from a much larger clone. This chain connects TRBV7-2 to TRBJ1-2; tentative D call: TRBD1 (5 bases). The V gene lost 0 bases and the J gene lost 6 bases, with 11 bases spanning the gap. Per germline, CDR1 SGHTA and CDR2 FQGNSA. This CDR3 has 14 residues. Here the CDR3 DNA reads TGTGCCAGCAGCTTAGCGGGGACGTGTAATGGCTACACCTTC. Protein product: CASSLAGTCNGYTF.

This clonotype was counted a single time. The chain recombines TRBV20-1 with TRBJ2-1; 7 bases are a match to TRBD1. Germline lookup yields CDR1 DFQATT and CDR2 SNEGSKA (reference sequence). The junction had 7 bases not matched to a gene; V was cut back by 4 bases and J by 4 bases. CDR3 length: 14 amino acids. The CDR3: CSAMGQFFYNEQFF. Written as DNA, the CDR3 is TGCAGTGCTATGGGACAGTTTTTTTACAATGAGCAGTTCTTC.

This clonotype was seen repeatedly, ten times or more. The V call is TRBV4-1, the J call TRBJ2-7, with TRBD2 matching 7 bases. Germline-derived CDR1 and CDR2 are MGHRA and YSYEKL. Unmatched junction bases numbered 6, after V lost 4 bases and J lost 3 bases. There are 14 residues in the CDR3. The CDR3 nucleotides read TGCGCCAGCAGCCTTTCTAGCGGCCGCTACGAGCAGTACTTC. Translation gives CASSLSSGRYEQYF.

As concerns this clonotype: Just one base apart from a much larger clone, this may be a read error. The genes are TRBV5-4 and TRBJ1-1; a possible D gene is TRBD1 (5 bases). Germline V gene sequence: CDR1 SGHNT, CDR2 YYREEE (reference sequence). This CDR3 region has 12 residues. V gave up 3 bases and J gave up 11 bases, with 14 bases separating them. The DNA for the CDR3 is TGTGCCAGCAGCTCCGTCAGGGCTCCGGCTTTCTTT. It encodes CASSSVRAPAFF.

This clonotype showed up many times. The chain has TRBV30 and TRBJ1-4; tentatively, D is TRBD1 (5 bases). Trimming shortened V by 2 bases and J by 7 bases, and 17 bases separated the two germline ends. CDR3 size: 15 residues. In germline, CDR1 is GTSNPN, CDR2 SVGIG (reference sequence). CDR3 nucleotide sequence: TGTGCCTGGAGTCGAATCGGGACCAGAGGTGAAAAACTGTTTTTT. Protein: CAWSRIGTRGEKLFF.

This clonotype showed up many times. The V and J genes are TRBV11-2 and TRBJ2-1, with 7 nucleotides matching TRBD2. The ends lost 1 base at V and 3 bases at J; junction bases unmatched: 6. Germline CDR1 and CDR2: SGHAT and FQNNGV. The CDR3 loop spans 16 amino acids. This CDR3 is CASSLALRGFYNEQFF. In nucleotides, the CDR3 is TGTGCCAGCAGCTTAGCATTGCGGGGGTTCTACAATGAGCAGTTCTTC.

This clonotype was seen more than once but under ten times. As DNA, the CDR3 is TGTGCCAGCAGTTACTCGATCCCTAGTCCCTACGAGCAGTACTTC. This translates into CASSYSIPSPYEQYF. The J gene is TRBJ2-7, the V gene TRBV6-5; D not resolved. Trimming pared 0 bases from V and 2 bases from J, leaving 11 bases between. The CDR3 runs to 15 residues. From germline, CDR1 is MNHEY and CDR2 SVGAGI.

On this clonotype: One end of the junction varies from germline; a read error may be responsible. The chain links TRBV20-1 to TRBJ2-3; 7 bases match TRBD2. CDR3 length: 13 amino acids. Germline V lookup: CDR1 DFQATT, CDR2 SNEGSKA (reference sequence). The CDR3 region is CSARAAGAGVVDF. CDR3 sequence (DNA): TGCAGTGCTAGAGCGGCGGGCGCGGGAGTGGTGGATTTT.

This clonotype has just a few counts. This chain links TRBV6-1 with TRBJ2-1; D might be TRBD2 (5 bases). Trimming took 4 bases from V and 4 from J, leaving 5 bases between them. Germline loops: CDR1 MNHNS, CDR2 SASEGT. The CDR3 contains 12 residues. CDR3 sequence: CASSGRYNEQFF. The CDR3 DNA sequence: TGTGCCAGCAGTGGGAGGTACAATGAGCAGTTCTTC.

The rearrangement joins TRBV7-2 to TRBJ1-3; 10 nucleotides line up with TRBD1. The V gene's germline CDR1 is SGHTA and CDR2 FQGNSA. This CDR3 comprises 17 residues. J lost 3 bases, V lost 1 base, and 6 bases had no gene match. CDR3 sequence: CASSLVGTGVVGNTIYF. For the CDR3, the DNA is TGTGCCAGCAGCTTAGTGGGGACAGGGGTGGTTGGAAACACCATATATTTT.

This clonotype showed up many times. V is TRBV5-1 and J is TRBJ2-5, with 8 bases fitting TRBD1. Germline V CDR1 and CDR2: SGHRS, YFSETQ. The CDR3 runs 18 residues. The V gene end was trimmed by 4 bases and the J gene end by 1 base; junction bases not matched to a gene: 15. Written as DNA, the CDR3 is TGCGCCAGCAGCGATGGACAGGGACCACTTAACCTCCAAGAGACCCAGTACTTC. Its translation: CASSDGQGPLNLQETQYF.

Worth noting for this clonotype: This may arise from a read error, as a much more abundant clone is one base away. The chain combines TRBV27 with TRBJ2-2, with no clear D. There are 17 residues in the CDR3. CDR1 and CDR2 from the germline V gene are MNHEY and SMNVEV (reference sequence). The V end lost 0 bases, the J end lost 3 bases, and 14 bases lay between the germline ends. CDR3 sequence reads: CASSLSVQPHDTGELFF. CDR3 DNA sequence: TGTGCCAGCAGTTTATCCGTCCAGCCCCATGACACCGGGGAGCTGTTTTTT.

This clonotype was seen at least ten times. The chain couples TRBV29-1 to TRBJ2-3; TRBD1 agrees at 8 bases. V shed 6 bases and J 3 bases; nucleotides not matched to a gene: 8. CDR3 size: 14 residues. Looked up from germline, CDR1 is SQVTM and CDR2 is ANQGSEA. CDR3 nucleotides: TGCAGCGTAACCGGGACAGGAATGACAGATACGCAGTATTTT. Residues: CSVTGTGMTDTQYF.

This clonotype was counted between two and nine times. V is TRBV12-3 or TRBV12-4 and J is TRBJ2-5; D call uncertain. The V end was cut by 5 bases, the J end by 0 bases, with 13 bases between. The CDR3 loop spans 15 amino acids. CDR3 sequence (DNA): TGTGCCAGCAGTAACGTTGAAGATAACCAAGAGACCCAGTACTTC. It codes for CASSNVEDNQETQYF.

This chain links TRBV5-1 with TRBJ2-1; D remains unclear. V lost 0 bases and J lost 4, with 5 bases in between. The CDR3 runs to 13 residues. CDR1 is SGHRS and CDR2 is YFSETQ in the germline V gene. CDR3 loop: CASSLEVYNEQFF. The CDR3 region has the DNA TGCGCCAGCAGCTTGGAGGTTTACAATGAGCAGTTCTTC.